A selection of T cell receptor beta chains follows, all from one sample in a study of blood T cell repertoires in COVID-19. Using immunoSEQ multiplex PCR, the repertoire was profiled, and TCRdb retains in-frame clones only, with some absent. The table records roughly 190,000 clones, 65% to 85% of them present only once. The sequenced material came from PBMCs or T cells enriched from blood (not recorded which). The receptors come from a woman in her 30s who had recovered from COVID-19. Each CDR3 is given with its conserved first and last residue. A D gene is named only where the DNA matches it firmly. Clone size is not always given. Where it is, it says once, few, many or a class for expanded clones.

>TRBV5-6|TRBD1|NA|TRBJ1-2
TGTGCCAGCAGCCCGACAGGGGACTATGGCTACACCTTC
CASSPTGDYGYTF
>TRBV25-1|NA|NA|TRBJ1-1
TGTGCCAGCAGTGTTGGAGCGGACACTGAAGCTTTCTTT
CASSVGADTEAFF
>TRBV28|NA|NA|TRBJ2-2
TGTGCCAGCAGTTCTCAGGCCCCCAGGCTCGGGGAGCTGTTTTTT
CASSSQAPRLGELFF
>TRBV19|NA|NA|TRBJ1-2
TGTGCCAGTACGACTATTCCCTATGGCTACACCTTC
CASTTIPYGYTF
>TRBV28|NA|NA|TRBJ2-3
TGTGCCAGCAGTTTATTCCTAGGACTGACTAGCACAGATACGCAGTATTTT
CASSLFLGLTSTDTQYF
>TRBV18|NA|NA|TRBJ2-4
TGTGCCAGCTCACCCCCTCTAGGCCAGAACATTCAGTACTTC
CASSPPLGQNIQYF
>TRBV19|TRBD1|NA|TRBJ1-5
TGTGCCAGTAGTAACCCCCCCAGGGGGGATCAGCCCCAGCATTTT
CASSNPPRGDQPQHF
>TRBV4-1|NA|NA|TRBJ1-1
TGCGCCAGCAGCCAAGTGGCGGATAACACTGAAGCTTTCTTT
CASSQVADNTEAFF
>TRBV18|NA|NA|TRBJ1-6
TGTGCCAGCTCTCCCGGGTCCTTGAATTCACCCCTCCACTTT
CASSPGSLNSPLHF
>TRBV7-8|TRBD2|NA|TRBJ2-1
TGTGCCAGCAGCGCCCGAGCGGGAGGGAGCCTTGGGTATGAGCAGTTCTTC
CASSARAGGSLGYEQFF
>TRBV10-2|TRBD2|many|TRBJ2-3
TGCGCCAGCAGCAAAGCGGGGGGGCCCCCAGATACGCAGTATTTT
CASSKAGGPPDTQYF
>TRBV24-1|NA|NA|TRBJ1-2
TGTGCCACCAGTGACTCACTCTATGGCTACACCTTC
CATSDSLYGYTF
>TRBV20-1|NA|NA|TRBJ2-7
TGCAGTGCTAGTACCCAGGACGAGCAGTACTTC
CSASTQDEQYF
>TRBV5-1|TRBD2|NA|TRBJ2-1
TGCGCCAGCAGCTTGCGCGGGGGGGCCGGGTACAATGAGCAGTTCTTC
CASSLRGGAGYNEQFF
>TRBV14|NA|NA|TRBJ2-1
TGTGCCAGCAGCCAAGATAAAGCGGTCTACAATGAGCAGTTCTTC
CASSQDKAVYNEQFF
>TRBV5-1|NA|NA|TRBJ1-3
TGCGCCAGCAGCTTGGACGGGAACCCTGGAAACACCATATATTTT
CASSLDGNPGNTIYF
>TRBV5-6|TRBD2|NA|TRBJ2-1
TGTGCCAGCAGCTTTACTAGCGGGGGGACGACCGGTGAGCAGTTCTTC
CASSFTSGGTTGEQFF
>TRBV19|TRBD2|NA|TRBJ2-1
TGTGCCAGTAGTATACTTAGCGGGCCTTACAATGAGCAGTTCTTC
CASSILSGPYNEQFF
>TRBV6-5|TRBD1|NA|TRBJ1-2
TGTGCCAGCAGAAAGGACAGGGTAAATGGCTACACCTTC
CASRKDRVNGYTF
>TRBV28|NA|NA|TRBJ1-1
TGTGCCAGCAGTTTAGGACAGAAGAACACTGAAGCTTTCTTT
CASSLGQKNTEAFF
>TRBV15|NA|NA|TRBJ2-5
TGTGCCACCAGCAGAGTAGGGGGGGGCAGTTTCGAAGAGACCCAGTACTTC
CATSRVGGGSFEETQYF
>TRBV6-4|TRBD1|few|TRBJ2-1
TGTGCCAGCAGTGGGACAGGGAGTCTCAATGAGCAGTTCTTC
CASSGTGSLNEQFF
>TRBV27|TRBD1|NA|TRBJ2-2
TGTGCCAGCAGTCACCGGGGACAGGGGGACACCGGGGAGCTGTTTTTT
CASSHRGQGDTGELFF
>TRBV29-1|NA|NA|TRBJ1-2
TGCAGCGTTCTGGGGGGTACAGGAGGTAATGGCTACACCTTC
CSVLGGTGGNGYTF
>TRBV28|NA|NA|TRBJ1-2
TGTGCCAGCAGCTCCCCCACGGGAGAACGCTATGGCTACACCTTC
CASSSPTGERYGYTF
>TRBV5-4|TRBD1|NA|TRBJ1-2
TGTGCCAGCAGCTTGTTGGGGACAGGGGGTGCCTATGGCTACACCTTC
CASSLLGTGGAYGYTF
>TRBV2|NA|NA|TRBJ2-1
TGTGCCAGCACTCCGGACACCCGAGGTGAGCAGTTCTTC
CASTPDTRGEQFF
>TRBV6-4|TRBD1|NA|TRBJ1-4
TGTGCCAGCAGCCTCCGGGACAGGGGGCCGGAGACTAATGAAAAACTGTTTTTT
CASSLRDRGPETNEKLFF
>TRBV6-5|TRBD1|NA|TRBJ1-5
TGTGCCAGCACCGGGGGACAGGGCAATCAGCCCCAGCATTTT
CASTGGQGNQPQHF
>TRBV13|NA|once|TRBJ1-6
TGTGCCAGCAGCTCGTCCGCAGGTTCGGATTCACCCCTCCACTTT
CASSSSAGSDSPLHF
>TRBV28|NA|once|TRBJ1-1
TGTGCCAGCAGCTCCCCCGTACTATGGAACACTGAAGCTTTCTTT
CASSSPVLWNTEAFF
>TRBV28|NA|few|TRBJ1-2
TGTGCCAGCAGTATACAGGGAATAGTGTACTACACCTTC
CASSIQGIVYYTF
>TRBV27|NA|NA|TRBJ1-2
TGTGCCAGCAGTTTCCCGGGAGGGGGCTACACCTTC
CASSFPGGGYTF
>TRBV6-5|TRBD2|NA|TRBJ2-3
TGTGCCAGCAGGGGAGGGGGCACAGATACGCAGTATTTT
CASRGGGTDTQYF
>TRBV7-9|NA|NA|TRBJ2-1
TGTGCCAGCTCGGGGTTTAGCGAGCAGTTCTTC
CASSGFSEQFF
>TRBV13|TRBD1|NA|TRBJ1-2
TGTGCCAGCAGCGCACCTGGACAGGGACAGAACTATGGCTACACCTTC
CASSAPGQGQNYGYTF
>TRBV18|NA|NA|TRBJ2-3
TGTGCCAGCTCGCCGTATGTCCCAGGGAGCACAGATACGCAGTATTTT
CASSPYVPGSTDTQYF
>TRBV5-1|TRBD1|once|TRBJ1-3
TGCGCCAGCAGCGTGACAGGGTCCACGGGAAACACCATATATTTT
CASSVTGSTGNTIYF
>TRBV2|TRBD1|NA|TRBJ2-7
TGTGCCAGCAGTTCAACCGGGACAGGGTTCTACGAGCAGTACTTC
CASSSTGTGFYEQYF
>TRBV6-5|TRBD2|few|TRBJ2-1
TGTGCCAGCAGCCGTAGCGGGAATGAGCAGTTCTTC
CASSRSGNEQFF
>TRBV3-1/TRBV3-2|NA|NA|TRBJ1-5
TGTGCCAGCAGCCCCCGGGGAGGGGCGAGCAATCAGCCCCAGCATTTT
CASSPRGGASNQPQHF
>TRBV28|NA|NA|TRBJ2-2
TGTGCCAGCACCCCGGGCACCGGGGAGCTGTTTTTT
CASTPGTGELFF
>TRBV11-2|TRBD1|once|TRBJ2-5
TGTGCCAGCAGCTTACGGGACAGGGGGCGCGGAGAGACCCAGTACTTC
CASSLRDRGRGETQYF
>TRBV6-5|NA|NA|TRBJ1-2
TGTGCCAGCAGTTACTTCTCCCGGCGGGACTATGGCTACACCTTC
CASSYFSRRDYGYTF
>TRBV5-4|TRBD2|NA|TRBJ2-1
TGTGCCAGCAGCTTGGGGAGCGGGGGGCAGTACAATGAGCAGTTCTTC
CASSLGSGGQYNEQFF
>TRBV30|TRBD2|few|TRBJ2-3
TGTGCCTCCGAGCGGGAGGCGGGGTCAGATACGCAGTATTTT
CASEREAGSDTQYF
>TRBV5-4|NA|NA|TRBJ1-5
TGTGCCAGCAGCTCGTTCGGTAGCAATCAGCCCCAGCATTTT
CASSSFGSNQPQHF
>TRBV11-2|NA|NA|TRBJ2-1
TGTGCCAGCAGCTTAGATCTGCCGGGAGTTGAGCAGTTCTTC
CASSLDLPGVEQFF
>TRBV7-9|NA|NA|TRBJ1-1
TGTGCCAGCAGCTTAGAATCGCTAGGGGATATGGGTGAAGCTTTCTTT
CASSLESLGDMGEAFF
>TRBV5-5|TRBD2|NA|TRBJ2-7
TGTGCCAGCAGCCCTGACGGCGGGAGGCCCGGGGAGCAGTACTTC
CASSPDGGRPGEQYF
>TRBV18|TRBD1|once|TRBJ1-5
TGTGCCAGCTCACCGACAGACAGGGTTAGCAATCAGCCCCAGCATTTT
CASSPTDRVSNQPQHF
>TRBV5-1|NA|NA|TRBJ1-3
TGCGCCAGCAGCTCTCCGGGGGCTGGAAACACCATATATTTT
CASSSPGAGNTIYF
>TRBV29-1|NA|NA|TRBJ1-1
TGCAGCGCCCCGGGCGCGGGGAACACTGAAGCTTTCTTT
CSAPGAGNTEAFF
>TRBV30|NA|NA|TRBJ1-1
TGTGCCTGGAGTGTGACAGGCGAAGCTTTCTTT
CAWSVTGEAFF